Sequencing of this TCR beta chain was carried out in a study of blood T cell repertoires in COVID-19. Overall study: There were acute and convalescent COVID-19 samples, and they came from the United States, Italy and Spain.

In the original workflow: Estimated nucleated cell counts came from reference gene primer amplification. Sequencing was performed with immunoSEQ multiplex PCR; in TCRdb, only in-frame clones are kept and a portion is missing. V and J calls and clone size are those listed in that table; D and trimming were worked out from the DNA. The sample has about 440,000 clones; 85% to 90% are singletons. The J segment lost 0 bases and the V segment lost 3 bases, leaving 9 bases of the junction unmatched. CDR1 is LGHDT and CDR2 is YNNKEL in the germline V gene (reference sequence). CDR3 length: 17 amino acids. This clone has a single count.

Sequenced sample: peripheral blood. The rearrangement links TRBV3-1 (or the pseudogene TRBV3-2) to TRBJ2-3, with 7 bases matching TRBD2. The clonotype was recovered from a woman aged 30 to 39 with acute or convalescent COVID-19. CDR3 residues: CASSHTYSGLSTDTQYF. The CDR3 coding sequence is TGTGCCAGCAGCCATACCTATAGCGGGCTAAGCACAGATACGCAGTATTTT.